Detailed here is one T cell receptor beta chain. This CDR3 region has 13 residues. The V gene lost 2 bases and the J gene lost 3 bases, with 7 bases spanning the gap. Looked up from germline, CDR1 is KGHSH and CDR2 is LQKENI. This sample is drawn from a study of blood T cell repertoires in COVID-19. Looking at the study overall: Acute and convalescent COVID-19 samples came from the United States, Italy and Spain. PBMCs, B-cell-depleted T cells, or T cells were the source of the cDNA or gDNA that made up the material.

Authors' data handling: Amplifying reference gene primers gave estimates of nucleated cell counts. Method: immunoSEQ multiplex PCR; TCRdb's copy keeps in-frame clones and lacks some. The V and J calls and clone size are taken from that table; D and trimming were inferred from the DNA. Among some 96,000 clones, around 85% were seen once, and the ten largest hold around 15%. The sequencing sample was made of peripheral blood. This rearrangement joins TRBV18 to TRBJ1-1; D gene ambiguous. The receptor was isolated from a man in his fifties or sixties with active or convalescent COVID-19. The CDR3 is CASSPAGDTEAFF. CDR3 coding DNA: TGTGCCAGCTCACCAGCCGGGGACACTGAAGCTTTCTTT.